Following are 20 T cell receptor beta chains from one sample sequenced in a study of beta chain features in type 1 diabetes. The whole isolated RNA underwent reverse transcription, so sequencing captured expressed TCRB transcripts. Generated by immunoSEQ multiplex PCR, the TCRdb table keeps only in-frame clones and is missing some. The sample has fewer than 300,000 clones; roughly 22% are singletons. General observations from the study: Moderate yet significant TCRB CDR3 shortening was seen in Type 1 diabetes patients in all four CD4+ subsets.

No antigen is known for these receptors. The sequencing input was naive CD4+ T cells from blood. These receptors all come from a woman in her thirties or forties with type 1 diabetes.

This clone was counted between two and nine times. The chain recombines TRBV28 with TRBJ1-1, with 8 bases identical to TRBD1. V lost 1 base, J lost 3 bases, and 4 bases stayed unmatched. Per the germline V gene, CDR1 is MDHEN and CDR2 is SYDVKM. There are 15 residues in the CDR3. Written as DNA, the CDR3 is TGTGCCAGCAGTTTATCAGGGGGCTCTTACACTGAAGCTTTCTTT. Translating gives CASSLSGGSYTEAFF.

This clone was seen more than once but under ten times. The chain links TRBV15 to TRBJ1-3, with 7 positions matching TRBD1. V trimming: 0 bases; J trimming: 2 bases; junction bases outside the gene matches: 4. The germline V gene has CDR1 LNHNV and CDR2 YYDKDF (reference sequence). The CDR3 is made up of 16 amino acids. CDR3: CATSRDRQGAGNTIYF. The CDR3 coding sequence is TGTGCCACCAGCAGAGATCGACAGGGCGCTGGAAACACCATATATTTT.

CDR3 bases: TGCAGCGTCCGGGGGGGGGACGGAGCCTCTGGGGCCAACGTCCTGACTTTC. Translation gives CSVRGGDGASGANVLTF. The chain carries TRBV29-1 and TRBJ2-6; 8 bases are shared with TRBD2. After removal of 6 bases from V and 0 bases from J, the junction contained 10 bases not matched to a gene. CDR3 length equals 17 residues. Germline V lookup: CDR1 SQVTM, CDR2 ANQGSEA.

The chain employs TRBV7-9 and TRBJ1-1, with a weak D call TRBD1 (6 bases). Germline V gives CDR1 SEHNR, CDR2 FQNEAQ (reference sequence). V was cut by 5 bases and J by 6 bases, with 16 bases left in between. This CDR3 is built from 14 residues. The CDR3 DNA follows: TGTGCCAGCAGCCTCCAGGGGACGGGGTCTGAAGCTTTCTTT. This gives the protein CASSLQGTGSEAFF.

This rearrangement joins TRBV15 to TRBJ2-1; D is unclear. The CDR3 runs to 13 residues. CDR1 LNHNV and CDR2 YYDKDF come from the germline V gene (reference sequence). V lost 1 base and J 3 bases, leaving 4 bases between the germline ends. The CDR3 nucleotides read TGTGCCACCAGCAGAGCCTACTACAATGAGCAGTTCTTC. Encoded protein: CATSRAYYNEQFF.

The chain employs TRBV7-9 and TRBJ2-7, with TRBD1 matching over 8 bases. Germline values: CDR1 SEHNR, CDR2 FQNEAQ (reference sequence). The CDR3 runs 17 residues. The V segment lost 6 bases and the J segment 3 bases; nucleotides outside the gene matches: 16. CDR3 region: CASSRRTGGLEDYEQYF. The CDR3 DNA sequence: TGTGCCAGCAGTCGCCGTACAGGGGGACTTGAGGACTACGAGCAGTACTTC.

The chain has TRBV30 and TRBJ1-2; D is perhaps TRBD1 (6 bases). Germline V gives CDR1 GTSNPN, CDR2 SVGIG (reference sequence). This CDR3 is built from 12 residues. Trimming cost V 4 bases and J 4 bases, with 10 bases left between them. This CDR3 is CAWTQGGYGYTF. The CDR3 bases are TGTGCCTGGACACAGGGCGGCTATGGCTACACCTTC. Full variable domain (outside the CDR3, taken from reference TRBV30 and TRBJ1-2): SQTIHQWPATLVQPVGSPLSLECTVEGTSNPNLYWYRQAAGRGLQLLFYSVGIGQISSEVPQNLSASRPQDRQFILSSKKLLLSDSGFYLCAWTQGGYGYTFGSGTRLTVV.

This chain connects TRBV9 to TRBJ1-6; perhaps TRBD1 as D (5 bases). Trimming removed 4 bases at V and 10 bases at J, with 12 bases between. The CDR3 runs to 13 residues. Looked up from germline, CDR1 is SGDLS and CDR2 is YYNGEE. In nucleotides, the CDR3 is TGTGCCAGCAGCCTCTCGGGGGAATCACCCCTCCACTTT. Translation: CASSLSGESPLHF.

The genes are TRBV5-4 and TRBJ1-2; perhaps TRBD1 as D (6 bases). V was cut by 5 bases and J by 5 bases, with 10 bases left in between. The CDR3 loop spans 12 amino acids. Germline loops: CDR1 SGHNT, CDR2 YYREEE (reference sequence). The CDR3 DNA is TGTGCCAGCAGTCCTACAGGGTATGGCTACACCTTC. Its protein is CASSPTGYGYTF.

The chain couples TRBV2 to TRBJ1-2, with D tentatively TRBD1 (6 bases). The CDR3 contains 13 residues. Germline CDR1 SNHLY, CDR2 FYNNEI. The CDR3: CVSLQGNDYGYTF. CDR3 bases: TGTGTCTCACTACAGGGAAATGACTATGGCTACACCTTC.

In this sample, this clone turned up a few times. The gene calls are TRBV4-3 and TRBJ2-1; maybe TRBD2 (6 bases). This CDR3 is 13 amino acids long. The ends were cut back, 0 bases at V and 13 bases at J, with 13 bases in the middle. From germline, CDR1 is LGHNA and CDR2 YSLEER. In nucleotides, the CDR3 is TGCGCCAGCAGCCAAGAAAGAGAGCGGGTCCAGTTCTTC. This gives the protein CASSQERERVQFF.

This clone showed up just a few times. The chain is built from TRBV18 and TRBJ2-7; D not resolved. Per germline, CDR1 KGHSH and CDR2 LQKENI. The CDR3 sequence is 13 residues long. Between the trimmed V and J ends, which lost 1 base and 0 bases, there was a span of 4 bases. The CDR3 nucleotides read TGTGCCAGCTCACCACTGAGCTCCTACGAGCAGTACTTC. It yields the protein CASSPLSSYEQYF.

This sequence joins TRBV29-1 and TRBJ2-1; 8 positions agree with TRBD2. This CDR3 has 14 residues. Germline-derived CDR1 and CDR2 are SQVTM and ANQGSEA. CDR3: CTAGGGPPYNEQFF. The CDR3 nucleotides are TGCACCGCGGGCGGGGGGCCACCCTACAATGAGCAGTTCTTC.

The chain employs TRBV5-4 and TRBJ2-5, with 10 bases matching TRBD2. Germline trimming cut 6 bases from V and 5 bases from J; bases unmatched to any gene: 7. The germline gives CDR1 SGHNT, CDR2 YYREEE (reference sequence). The CDR3 is 14 amino acids. In DNA, the CDR3 is TGTGCCAGCACCCTAGCGGGAGTGGGTGAGACCCAGTACTTC. Translation: CASTLAGVGETQYF.

This clone came up a few times. This chain uses TRBV25-1 with TRBJ1-3; D is possibly TRBD1 (6 bases). The CDR3 is 18 amino acids. Trimming took 0 bases from V and 0 from J, leaving 15 bases between them. Germline lookup yields CDR1 MGHDK and CDR2 SYGVNS. As DNA, the CDR3 is TGTGCCAGCAGTGAATATCTTGGTATACAGGGCTCTGGAAACACCATATATTTT. It yields the protein CASSEYLGIQGSGNTIYF. Variable domain in full (rest from reference TRBV25-1 and TRBJ1-3): EADIYQTPRYLVIGTGKKITLECSQTMGHDKMYWYQQDPGMELHLIHYSYGVNSTEKGDLSSESTVSRIRTEHFPLTLESARPSHTSQYLCASSEYLGIQGSGNTIYFGEGSWLTVV.

This rearrangement joins TRBV7-8 to TRBJ1-2; D remains unclear. V was trimmed by 10 bases and J by 7 bases, leaving 16 bases between them. This CDR3 comprises 12 residues. Germline V gene data show CDR1 as SGHVS and CDR2 as FQNEAQ. CDR3 amino acids: CATLVGGSGYTF. As DNA, the CDR3 is TGTGCCACCCTGGTGGGAGGTTCTGGCTACACCTTC. Full variable domain (rest looked up from reference TRBV7-8 and TRBJ1-2): GAGVSQSPRYKVAKRGQDVALRCDPISGHVSLFWYQQALGQGPEFLTYFQNEAQLDKSGLPSDRFFAERPEGSVSTLKIQRTQQEDSAVYLCATLVGGSGYTFGSGTRLTVV.

The chain links TRBV30 to TRBJ2-3; TRBD2 aligns across 10 bases. CDR1 and CDR2 from the germline V gene are GTSNPN and SVGIG (reference sequence). V lost 2 bases, J lost 3 bases, and 11 bases stayed unmatched. The CDR3 runs 17 residues. As DNA, the CDR3 is TGTGCCTGGAGTCTAGCGGGGGTCCCCTACGCGACAGATACGCAGTATTTT. Residues: CAWSLAGVPYATDTQYF.

The chain recombines TRBV2 with TRBJ1-5; 7 bases align to TRBD1. The CDR3 consists of 14 residues. V trimming: 6 bases; J trimming: 5 bases; junction bases outside the gene matches: 7. The V gene's germline CDR1 is SNHLY and CDR2 FYNNEI. This chain's CDR3 is CASSPTGEDQPQHF. The CDR3 region has the DNA TGTGCCAGCAGCCCCACAGGGGAGGATCAGCCCCAGCATTTT.

The rearrangement joins TRBV20-1 to TRBJ2-1; TRBD2 is a possible D gene (5 bases). Germline V gives CDR1 DFQATT, CDR2 SNEGSKA (reference sequence). This CDR3 spans 11 amino acids. Trimming pared 6 bases from V and 12 bases from J, leaving 15 bases between. CDR3 DNA: TGCAGTGCGGACTTAAGAGTAGGGCAGTTCTTC. It yields the protein CSADLRVGQFF.

Only a few counts were recorded for this clone. The genes are TRBV9 and TRBJ2-7; tentative D call: TRBD2 (6 bases). Germline V gene lookup returns CDR1 SGDLS and CDR2 YYNGEE. The germline V and J ends were trimmed by 0 bases and 4 bases, with 17 bases remaining between them. There are 16 residues in the CDR3. The CDR3 DNA is TGTGCCAGCAGCGTAGGGGGGGTTGGTGGTGCTTACGAGCAGTACTTC. It translates to CASSVGGVGGAYEQYF.